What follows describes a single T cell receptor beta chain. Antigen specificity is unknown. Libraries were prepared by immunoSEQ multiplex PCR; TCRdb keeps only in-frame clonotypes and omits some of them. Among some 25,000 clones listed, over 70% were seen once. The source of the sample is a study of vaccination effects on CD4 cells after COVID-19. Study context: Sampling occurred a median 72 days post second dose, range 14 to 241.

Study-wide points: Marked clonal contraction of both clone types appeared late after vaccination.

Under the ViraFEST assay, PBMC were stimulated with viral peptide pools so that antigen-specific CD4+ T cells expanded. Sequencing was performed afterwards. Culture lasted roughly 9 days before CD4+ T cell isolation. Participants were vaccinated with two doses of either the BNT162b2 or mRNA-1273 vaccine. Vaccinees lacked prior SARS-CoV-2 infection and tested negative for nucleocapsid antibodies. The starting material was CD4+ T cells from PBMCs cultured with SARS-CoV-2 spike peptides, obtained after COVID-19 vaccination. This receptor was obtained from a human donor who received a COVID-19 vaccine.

CDR3 region: CASREREGITTYEQYF. CDR3 bases: TGTGCCAGTAGGGAGAGGGAGGGGATTACAACCTACGAGCAGTACTTC. V gene TRBV19 combines with J gene TRBJ2-7, with 7 bases aligning to TRBD2. V trimming: 6 bases; J trimming: 2 bases; junction bases outside the gene matches: 13. The CDR3 is 16 amino acids. The V gene's germline CDR1 is LNHDA and CDR2 SQIVND (reference sequence).